These T cell receptor beta chains were read from a single sample in a study of T cell repertoires in cytomegalovirus infection. TCRdb independently ran MiXCR on the reads; one entry per CDR3 protein. Of 600,000 to 800,000 distinct CDR3 sequences detected, approximately 24% appear once; the ten largest clones hold roughly 8%. The specimen was CD8+ T cells from PBMCs. The receptors stem from a human donor in good health (CMV status not recorded). Some clones in this sample may be carry-over from other donors' samples. Both conserved end residues are part of each CDR3. D genes are given only for firm matches. The size field is filled for only some rows; it gives once, few, many or a size class.

J gene	V gene	clone size	D gene	CDR3 protein	CDR3 DNA
TRBJ2-7	TRBV25-1	few	-	CASARRNEQYF	TGTGCCAGCGCTCGGAGGAACGAGCAGTACTTC
TRBJ1-4	TRBV10-2	few	-	CASSDSEKLFF	TGCGCCAGCAGTGATAGCGAAAAACTGTTTTTT
TRBJ2-3	TRBV6-2/TRBV6-3	-	TRBD2	CASSYSPGLDGDTQYF	TGTGCCAGCAGTTACTCTCCGGGACTAGATGGCGATACGCAGTATTTT
TRBJ1-2	TRBV12-3/TRBV12-4	few	-	CASSFHSTYGYTF	TGTGCCAGCAGTTTCCACAGCACTTATGGCTACACCTTC
TRBJ2-6	TRBV29-1	-	-	CSVAARGSGANVLTF	TGCAGCGTTGCGGCCAGGGGCTCTGGGGCCAACGTCCTGACTTTC
TRBJ2-7	TRBV20-1	many	-	CSARHREISYEQYF	TGCAGTGCTAGACACAGGGAGATCTCCTACGAGCAGTACTTC
TRBJ1-1	TRBV20-1	-	-	CSAMDGGNTEAFF	TGCAGTGCTATGGACGGTGGGAACACTGAAGCTTTCTTT
TRBJ1-2	TRBV7-2	many	TRBD1	CASSSNRGWADGYTF	TGTGCCAGCAGCTCTAACAGGGGCTGGGCAGATGGCTACACCTTC
TRBJ2-3	TRBV5-1	many	-	CASSLGISGGTGTDTQYF	TGCGCCAGCAGCTTGGGAATATCTGGAGGGACCGGCACAGATACGCAGTATTTT
TRBJ2-7	TRBV15	-	-	CATSRGTAARDEQYF	TGTGCCACCAGCAGAGGGACAGCGGCTCGGGACGAGCAGTACTTC
TRBJ2-7	TRBV12-3/TRBV12-4	many	TRBD2	CASSYRGAYEQYF	TGTGCCAGCAGTTATCGGGGGGCCTACGAGCAGTACTTC
TRBJ2-3	TRBV29-1	-	-	CSVEAQSTDTQYF	TGCAGCGTTGAAGCCCAGTCCACAGATACGCAGTATTTT
TRBJ1-2	TRBV27	-	TRBD1	CASSGQANYGYTF	TGTGCCAGCAGCGGACAGGCTAACTATGGCTACACCTTC
TRBJ2-4	TRBV12-3/TRBV12-4	few	-	CASSPPRRNLAKNIQYF	TGTGCCAGCAGTCCACCCCGACGGAACCTAGCCAAAAACATTCAGTACTTC
TRBJ1-6	TRBV2	-	-	CASSAGAHYNSPLHF	TGTGCCAGCAGTGCAGGGGCCCATTATAATTCACCCCTCCACTTT
TRBJ2-2	TRBV12-3/TRBV12-4	few	TRBD2	CASSFILAEAGELFF	TGTGCCAGCAGTTTCATTCTAGCGGAGGCTGGAGAGCTGTTTTTT
TRBJ2-1	TRBV20-1	-	TRBD2	CSARDWLAGGKDEQFF	TGCAGTGCTAGAGATTGGTTAGCGGGGGGTAAAGATGAGCAGTTCTTC
TRBJ1-1	TRBV20-1	-	-	CSARDYQGKDTEAFF	TGCAGTGCTAGAGATTACCAGGGAAAGGACACTGAAGCTTTCTTT
TRBJ1-2	TRBV20-1	few	TRBD1	CSARGQGSNYGYTF	TGCAGTGCTAGAGGACAGGGCTCCAACTATGGCTACACCTTC
TRBJ2-1	TRBV11-2	-	TRBD1	CASSRWTGREQYNEQFF	TGTGCCAGCAGCCGTTGGACAGGCCGAGAACAATACAATGAGCAGTTCTTC
TRBJ1-2	TRBV9	-	-	CASSDRKGLYGYTF	TGTGCCAGCAGCGACCGGAAGGGGCTCTATGGCTACACCTTC
TRBJ2-1	TRBV18	-	-	CASSQTGSPGPNYNEQFF	TGTGCCAGCTCACAAACAGGGAGTCCAGGCCCGAACTACAATGAGCAGTTCTTC
TRBJ2-1	TRBV7-6	-	-	CASSSARDTRDEQFF	TGTGCCAGCAGCAGTGCCCGGGACACCCGAGATGAGCAGTTCTTC
TRBJ1-1	TRBV7-6	few	TRBD1	CASKGPGGENTEAFF	TGTGCCAGCAAAGGGCCAGGGGGTGAGAACACTGAAGCTTTCTTT
TRBJ2-3	TRBV10-3	-	TRBD1	CAISVRDRAEDTQYF	TGTGCCATCAGTGTCAGGGACAGGGCCGAAGATACGCAGTATTTT
TRBJ2-7	TRBV29-1	-	-	CSYLTSPTETGMSSYEQYF	TGCAGCTACCTAACGAGCCCCACCGAAACAGGAATGAGCTCCTACGAGCAGTACTTC
TRBJ2-1	TRBV14	-	-	CASSPHNNEQFF	TGTGCCAGCAGCCCCCACAACAATGAGCAGTTCTTC
TRBJ2-7	TRBV2	-	-	CASTQWGPGTYEQYF	TGTGCCAGCACCCAGTGGGGCCCGGGGACCTACGAGCAGTACTTC
TRBJ1-1	TRBV7-9	few	TRBD1	CASSLADRAAEAFF	TGTGCCAGCAGCTTGGCGGACAGGGCCGCTGAAGCTTTCTTT
TRBJ2-1	TRBV7-6	many	TRBD1	CASSPPRDRGEGNEQFF	TGTGCCAGCAGCCCCCCACGGGACAGGGGAGAGGGCAATGAGCAGTTCTTC
TRBJ2-2	TRBV4-3	-	-	CASSQDWAGPSAELFF	TGCGCCAGCAGCCAAGATTGGGCGGGGCCTAGTGCGGAGCTGTTTTTT
TRBJ1-3	TRBV20-1	few	-	CSARDLTRGQFSGNTIYF	TGCAGTGCTAGAGATCTGACAAGGGGTCAATTCTCTGGAAACACCATATATTTT
TRBJ1-2	TRBV28	few	-	CASSPGRGWGYGYTF	TGTGCCAGCAGTCCCGGTCGAGGGTGGGGGTATGGCTACACCTTC
TRBJ1-1	TRBV5-6	-	-	CASSRQDSITEAFF	TGTGCCAGCAGCCGACAGGACAGTATTACAGAAGCTTTCTTT
TRBJ2-3	TRBV12-3/TRBV12-4	few	TRBD1	CASTRWGQSTDTQYF	TGTGCCAGCACACGGTGGGGACAGAGCACAGATACGCAGTATTTT
TRBJ1-2	TRBV2	few	TRBD1	CASSERTGGNYGYTF	TGTGCCAGCAGTGAAAGAACAGGGGGCAACTATGGCTACACCTTC
TRBJ1-2	TRBV12-3/TRBV12-4	-	TRBD1	CASSGGPYGYTF	TGTGCCAGCTCAGGGGGGCCCTATGGCTACACCTTC
TRBJ2-3	TRBV7-4	few	-	CASSDPGRGQGTQYF	TGTGCCAGCAGCGACCCGGGCAGGGGTCAAGGTACGCAGTATTTT
TRBJ2-5	TRBV7-9	-	-	CASSLEPSFLQETQYF	TGTGCCAGCAGCTTAGAACCCAGCTTCCTACAAGAGACCCAGTACTTC
TRBJ1-1	TRBV14	many	TRBD1	CASSQVPGGSTEAFF	TGTGCCAGCAGCCAAGTGCCAGGGGGTAGCACTGAAGCTTTCTTT
TRBJ2-2	TRBV7-8	many	TRBD1	CASSVKGATDTGELFF	TGTGCCAGCAGCGTTAAGGGGGCAACGGACACCGGGGAGCTGTTTTTT
TRBJ2-5	TRBV28	-	-	CASSSPIQHDQETQYF	TGTGCCAGCAGTTCCCCCATACAACACGACCAAGAGACCCAGTACTTC
TRBJ2-5	TRBV7-9	many	-	CASSGWGHQETQYF	TGTGCCAGCAGTGGTTGGGGCCACCAAGAGACCCAGTACTTC
TRBJ1-1	TRBV7-9	many	TRBD1	CASSSMDREDTEAFF	TGTGCCAGCAGTTCTATGGACAGGGAGGACACTGAAGCTTTCTTT
TRBJ1-5	TRBV12-3/TRBV12-4	-	TRBD1	CASSEAGGSQPQHF	TGTGCCAGCAGTGAGGCAGGGGGCTCTCAGCCCCAGCATTTT
TRBJ2-3	TRBV14	many	-	CASSQDQWGDTQYF	TGTGCCAGCAGCCAAGACCAGTGGGGTGATACGCAGTATTTT
TRBJ1-5	TRBV20-1	-	-	CSARDLEPYTGRQPQHF	TGCAGTGCTAGAGATCTGGAACCGTACACCGGGAGACAGCCCCAGCATTTT
TRBJ2-3	TRBV2	few	-	CASSEARSASTDTQYF	TGTGCCAGCAGTGAAGCGCGGTCAGCTAGCACAGATACGCAGTATTTT
TRBJ2-1	TRBV6-2/TRBV6-3	-	TRBD2	CASSYSRTSGGAADEQFF	TGTGCCAGCAGTTACTCCAGGACTAGCGGGGGGGCCGCGGATGAGCAGTTCTTC
TRBJ2-3	TRBV24-1	few	-	CATSSPTESTDTQYF	TGTGCCACCAGTTCACCGACAGAAAGCACAGATACGCAGTATTTT
TRBJ2-7	TRBV7-8	few	TRBD2	CASSLGTSGAYF	TGTGCCAGCAGCCTCGGGACTAGCGGGGCCTACTTC
TRBJ1-6	TRBV20-1	-	-	CSALGRSGPYNSPLHF	TGCAGTGCTTTGGGGCGGTCAGGCCCCTATAATTCACCCCTCCACTTT
TRBJ2-3	TRBV28	-	TRBD1	CASSPRTGGQHTQYF	TGTGCCAGCAGCCCCAGGACAGGGGGCCAACATACGCAGTATTTT
TRBJ1-2	TRBV20-1	-	-	CSARDLVVGVAGYTF	TGCAGTGCTAGAGATCTGGTGGTGGGGGTGGCTGGCTACACCTTC
TRBJ1-4	TRBV6-5	-	-	CASSYGADNEKLFF	TGTGCCAGCAGTTACGGAGCCGATAATGAAAAACTGTTTTTT
TRBJ1-6	TRBV25-1	few	-	CASGGVSYNSPLHF	TGTGCCTCCGGAGGAGTGTCCTATAATTCACCCCTCCACTTT
TRBJ2-3	TRBV20-1	few	TRBD2	CSASGGLLAGGSTATDTQYF	TGCAGTGCTAGTGGGGGGCTTCTAGCGGGGGGGTCAACCGCCACAGATACGCAGTATTTT